What follows are 5 T cell receptor beta chains derived from one specimen sequenced in a study of shared clonotypes between healthy human individuals. This table comes from immunoSEQ multiplex PCR, and its TCRdb copy is limited to in-frame clones, with some not included. The sample has roughly 2,500,000 clones, roughly 93% seen once. Sequencing used naive CD4+ T cells from PBMCs. Regarding subset: CD45RA+ positively selected. These receptor sequences come from a man between 18 and 35 years old in good health. Some clones in this sample may be carry-over from other donors' samples.

The rearrangement joins TRBV11-1 to TRBJ2-3; TRBD2 matches 9 bases. CDR3 length: 16 residues. V lost 2 bases, J lost 3 bases, and 6 bases stayed unmatched. Germline V gene sequence: CDR1 SGHAT, CDR2 FQDESV (reference sequence). Here the CDR3 reads CASSLLASGRTDTQYF. The DNA for the CDR3 is TGTGCCAGCAGCTTATTGGCCAGCGGGAGGACAGATACGCAGTATTTT.

As regards this clone: The sample has other DNA sequences that encode this CDR3 too. The rearrangement links TRBV7-9 to TRBJ2-7; D is unclear. The V end was cut by 3 bases, the J end by 0 bases, with 9 bases between. Germline CDR1 and CDR2: SEHNR and FQNEAQ (reference sequence). This CDR3 is 14 amino acids long. CDR3 residues: CASSLGFLSYEQYF. For the CDR3, the DNA is TGTGCCAGCAGCTTGGGGTTCCTCTCCTACGAGCAGTACTTC.

This clone appeared once. This chain joins TRBV19 and TRBJ2-5; a weak D match, TRBD1 (6 bases). The CDR3 spans 14 residues. Trimming shortened V by 5 bases and J by 1 base, and 11 bases separated the two germline ends. CDR1 is LNHDA and CDR2 is SQIVND in the germline V gene (reference sequence). CDR3 coding DNA: TGTGCCAGTAGTCCGACAGGTTTCCAAGAGACCCAGTACTTC. This translates into CASSPTGFQETQYF.

This clone occurred once. V is TRBV6-1 and J is TRBJ2-1; D unclear. The V end was cut by 7 bases, the J end by 6 bases, with 13 bases between. CDR1 MNHNS and CDR2 SASEGT come from the germline V gene. The length of the CDR3 is 13 residues. DNA of the CDR3: TGTGCCAGCACCACATCTGGGGTCAATGAGCAGTTCTTC. Translating it yields CASTTSGVNEQFF.

The genes are TRBV27 and TRBJ1-5; TRBD1 is a possible D gene (5 bases). Germline CDR1 and CDR2: MNHEY and SMNVEV (reference sequence). V lost 8 bases to trimming and J lost 1 base, with 12 bases between them. The length of the CDR3 is 14 residues. CDR3 residues: CASWAGSSNQPQHF. The CDR3 DNA follows: TGTGCCAGCTGGGCAGGGAGCAGCAATCAGCCCCAGCATTTT.